The rows below give T cell receptor beta chains drawn from one sample of a study of cytomegalovirus exposure and HLA in healthy donors. Data came from immunoSEQ multiplex PCR; TCRdb stores just in-frame clones and leaves some out. The sample lists some 150,000 clones; 50% to 75% were seen once. Sample: PBMCs. The source is a woman between 40 and 55 years old in good health and CMV-seronegative. The CDR3 runs from the conserved cysteine through the conserved F or W. Each record gives: D gene, J gene, clone size, V gene, CDR3 DNA, CDR3 protein. A D gene is named only where the DNA matches it firmly. Clone sizes are given selectively: once, few, many, or a class where the clone is expanded.

>-|TRBJ1-1|-|TRBV14
TGTGCCAGCAGCCAAGATCGGTCAGGGGTCGCCGCCACTGAAGCTTTCTTT
CASSQDRSGVAATEAFF
>TRBD1|TRBJ1-4|-|TRBV30
TGTGCCTGGAACCGACAGGGGTCTAATGAAAAACTGTTTTTT
CAWNRQGSNEKLFF
>TRBD2|TRBJ2-2|few|TRBV4-1
TGCGCCAGCAGGGTCGGAGCGGGGGGAACCGGGGAGCTGTTTTTT
CASRVGAGGTGELFF
>-|TRBJ1-1|-|TRBV7-9
TGTGCCAGCAGCTTAGACGCCAGAATGAACACTGAAGCTTTCTTT
CASSLDARMNTEAFF
>-|TRBJ1-5|-|TRBV10-3
TGTGCCATCAGTGGAACACCAACAGCGGGGCCCTATAGCAATCAGCCCCAGCATTTT
CAISGTPTAGPYSNQPQHF
>-|TRBJ1-6|few|TRBV18
TGTGCCAGCTCACCATCAGGGTTGGATTCACCCCTCCACTTT
CASSPSGLDSPLHF
>-|TRBJ2-7|-|TRBV6-5
TGTGCCAGCAGTTCATTTTCCTACGAGCAGTACTTC
CASSSFSYEQYF
>-|TRBJ2-2|-|TRBV4-3
TGCGCCAGCAGCTCGCAGCGAGGGAACACCGGGGAGCTGTTTTTT
CASSSQRGNTGELFF
>TRBD1|TRBJ1-1|-|TRBV19
TGTGCCACCCGACAGGGGAGCACTGAAGCTTTCTTT
CATRQGSTEAFF
>-|TRBJ2-7|-|TRBV7-9
TGTGCCAGCAGCTTAGCGGGAGGAAACGAGCAGTACTTC
CASSLAGGNEQYF
>-|TRBJ2-6|-|TRBV7-3
TGTGCCAGCAGCTTAAGGGGCAGGGGTCTTCAGAGCTCTGGGGCCAACGTCCTGACTTTC
CASSLRGRGLQSSGANVLTF
>-|TRBJ2-3|once|TRBV6-4
TGTGCCACCTCAGCCCGGGGGAGCACAGATACGCAGTATTTT
CATSARGSTDTQYF
>-|TRBJ2-7|-|TRBV6-1
TGTGCCAGCAGACACGGACTGGAATACGAGCAGTACTTC
CASRHGLEYEQYF
>TRBD1|TRBJ1-2|-|TRBV7-9
TGTGCCAGCAGCCTCGGGACAGCTTATGGCTACACCTTC
CASSLGTAYGYTF
>-|TRBJ2-7|once|TRBV12-5
TGTGCTAGTGGTCGATCCTTAGACAGTCAAAGCTCCTACGAGCAGTACTTC
CASGRSLDSQSSYEQYF
>-|TRBJ2-7|few|TRBV27
TGTGCCAGCAGTACAAATCACTACGAGCAGTACTTC
CASSTNHYEQYF
>TRBD1|TRBJ2-2|-|TRBV14
TGTGCCAGCAGCCGTCCCGGACAGGGCACCGGGGAGCTGTTTTTT
CASSRPGQGTGELFF
>-|TRBJ2-1|-|TRBV15
TGTGCCACCAGCAGAGGGGGGGTATACAATGAGCAGTTCTTC
CATSRGGVYNEQFF
>TRBD2|TRBJ2-1|-|TRBV19
TGTGCCAGTAGTACTCCCCTTCTAGCGGGGGGGCTCCGAAGCTCCTACAATGAGCAGTTCTTC
CASSTPLLAGGLRSSYNEQFF
>TRBD2|TRBJ2-5|few|TRBV2
TGTGCCAGCACGGGAGGGTTGGGGGAGACCCAGTACTTC
CASTGGLGETQYF
>TRBD2|TRBJ2-3|-|TRBV27
TGTGCCAGCAGTTTCTATAGTGAGCGGGGGGGCCTCCATTTT
CASSFYSERGGLHF
>-|TRBJ1-1|-|TRBV10-3
TGTGCCATCACAGGGGCGCGGTACACTGAAGCTTTCTTT
CAITGARYTEAFF
>-|TRBJ1-2|-|TRBV19
TGTGCCAGTAGTCCCCAGGGTTACGGCTACACCTTC
CASSPQGYGYTF
>-|TRBJ1-2|-|TRBV10-2
TGCGCCAGCAGTGATGCCCAGGGTTCCCGTGGCTACACCTTC
CASSDAQGSRGYTF
>-|TRBJ2-1|-|TRBV28
TGTGCCAGCAGTTTCCAGGGTAGCTCCTACAATGAGCAGTTCTTC
CASSFQGSSYNEQFF
>-|TRBJ2-7|-|TRBV28
TGTGCCACCAAAAATTCGTACGGGACCTACGAGCAGTACTTC
CATKNSYGTYEQYF
>-|TRBJ1-3|-|TRBV6-6
TGTGCCAGCAGTTATGGGACACCGGTATCGGGAAACACCATATATTTT
CASSYGTPVSGNTIYF
>-|TRBJ1-6|-|TRBV5-4
TGTGCCAGCAGCTTGGACAGTCCTTCACCCCTCCACTTT
CASSLDSPSPLHF
>-|TRBJ1-5|-|TRBV7-9
TGTGCCAGCAGCTTAGCCTTTACGTCAGGGGGCAATCAGCCCCAGCATTTT
CASSLAFTSGGNQPQHF
>-|TRBJ2-5|once|TRBV5-6
TGTGCCAGCAGCTTGGGACAGCCCTTAGAGCAGTACTTC
CASSLGQPLEQYF
>TRBD1|TRBJ2-7|-|TRBV2
TGTGCCAGCATCCTCTCCCCCCTGGACAGGGGGGCCTACGAGCAGTACTTC
CASILSPLDRGAYEQYF
>-|TRBJ2-1|few|TRBV7-9
TGTGCCAGCAGCCCCGGGACATCTGAGCAGTTCTTC
CASSPGTSEQFF
>TRBD1|TRBJ1-5|few|TRBV28
TGTGCCAGCAGTCTTATGCAAACAGGGGTAAATCAGCCCCAGCATTTT
CASSLMQTGVNQPQHF
>-|TRBJ2-5|-|TRBV14
TGTGCCAGCAGCCCAGGAGCAGGGGTTAGAAAGACCCAGTACTTC
CASSPGAGVRKTQYF
>-|TRBJ2-1|-|TRBV5-1
TGCGCCAGCAGCCCACGGCAGGGGCCCTACAATGAGCAGTTCTTC
CASSPRQGPYNEQFF
>-|TRBJ1-5|-|TRBV2
TGTGCCAGCAGGGAAGGGGACAATGGCAATCAGCCCCAGCATTTT
CASREGDNGNQPQHF
>TRBD2|TRBJ2-3|-|TRBV30
TGTGCCTGGAATCGACTAGCTGCCAACGGGGATACGCAGTATTTT
CAWNRLAANGDTQYF
>-|TRBJ2-1|-|TRBV10-1
TGCGCCAGCAGTGAGGATCCAGGAGGCTACAATGAGCAGTTCTTC
CASSEDPGGYNEQFF
>TRBD1|TRBJ1-2|once|TRBV5-4
TGTGCCAGCAGCTCTGGACAGGGGGCTGGTGGCTACACCTTC
CASSSGQGAGGYTF
>-|TRBJ1-3|-|TRBV4-1
TGCGCCAGCAGCCAATCCCGGGACTCCACGCAGGGAAACACCATATATTTT
CASSQSRDSTQGNTIYF
>-|TRBJ1-6|few|TRBV2
TGTGCCAGCAGTGATTGGGGGGCCTATAATTCACCCCTCCACTTT
CASSDWGAYNSPLHF
>-|TRBJ1-4|-|TRBV5-1
TGCGCCAGCGGAGAACCGGGAGCAACTAATGAAAAACTGTTTTTT
CASGEPGATNEKLFF
>TRBD1|TRBJ2-2|-|TRBV15
TGTGCCACCAGCAGAGGGATGAGACAGGGGATGACCGGGGAGCTGTTTTTT
CATSRGMRQGMTGELFF
>TRBD1|TRBJ1-5|-|TRBV7-9
TGTGCCAGCAGCCCCGGACAGGGCGTCCAGCCCCAGCATTTT
CASSPGQGVQPQHF
>-|TRBJ2-2|-|TRBV2
TGTGCCAGCAGATTTAACAGGGCCGGGGAGCTGTTTTTT
CASRFNRAGELFF
>-|TRBJ2-3|-|TRBV5-1
TGCGCCAGCACTTCCAATGGGGACACCACAGATACGCAGTATTTT
CASTSNGDTTDTQYF
>-|TRBJ1-4|-|TRBV15
TGTGCCACCAGCAGGGGAGTGGGAGCCACTAATGAAAAACTGTTTTTT
CATSRGVGATNEKLFF